One and the same sample provided the 20 T cell receptor beta chains below, sequenced in a study of blood T cell repertoires in COVID-19. Assay: immunoSEQ multiplex PCR; the TCRdb copy retains only in-frame clones and omits some. This table has around 250,000 clones, approximately 85% appearing once. The source material was PBMCs or T cells enriched from blood (not recorded which). These receptors were collected from a woman in her 50s with acute COVID-19.

In its sample, this clone was seen a few times. The rearrangement uses TRBV7-9 and TRBJ1-1; D remains ambiguous. Trimming removed 3 bases from V and 6 bases from J, with 14 bases in between. The CDR3 consists of 14 residues. CDR1 is SEHNR, CDR2 FQNEAQ, per germline (reference sequence). The CDR3 region is CASSFKGSFSEAFF. In DNA, the CDR3 is TGTGCCAGCAGCTTTAAAGGGAGTTTTTCTGAAGCTTTCTTT.

The J gene is TRBJ1-3, the V gene TRBV7-9; D is perhaps TRBD1 (6 bases). The CDR3 sequence is 17 residues long. V lost 11 bases to trimming and J lost 0 bases, with 23 bases between them. Germline loops: CDR1 SEHNR, CDR2 FQNEAQ (reference sequence). CDR3 residues: CALTTIAGTPSGNTIYF. The DNA for the CDR3 is TGTGCCCTTACTACCATCGCCGGGACACCCTCTGGAAACACCATATATTTT.

The V call is TRBV5-1, the J call TRBJ1-5; 12 bases are a match to TRBD1. Germline V gene data show CDR1 as SGHRS and CDR2 as YFSETQ. The CDR3 loop spans 15 amino acids. Unmatched junction bases numbered 3, after V lost 0 bases and J lost 8 bases. Here the CDR3 reads CASSLEGTGGEPQHF. In nucleotides, the CDR3 is TGCGCCAGCAGCTTGGAAGGGACAGGGGGCGAGCCCCAGCATTTT.

There are many counts of this clone. The CDR3 loop is CASSLDGRSHEAFF. DNA for the CDR3: TGTGCCAGCAGCTTAGATGGTCGGTCGCATGAAGCTTTCTTT. The J gene is TRBJ1-1, the V gene TRBV7-8, with D unresolved. The CDR3 sequence is 14 residues long. CDR1 is SGHVS, CDR2 FQNEAQ, per germline. The V end was cut by 1 base, the J end by 7 bases, with 13 bases between.

The chain uses TRBV19 and TRBJ1-3; D remains ambiguous. Per germline, CDR1 LNHDA and CDR2 SQIVND (reference sequence). The germline V and J ends were trimmed by 1 base and 0 bases, with 7 bases remaining between them. The CDR3 is 15 residues long. DNA for the CDR3: TGTGCCAGTAGTATAGTAGCTTTCTCTGGAAACACCATATATTTT. Protein: CASSIVAFSGNTIYF.

The chain is built from TRBV4-1 and TRBJ2-7; D perhaps matches TRBD1 (6 bases). Germline V gene lookup returns CDR1 MGHRA and CDR2 YSYEKL. The V end lost 3 bases, the J end lost 0 bases, and 18 bases lay between the germline ends. This CDR3 spans 17 amino acids. The CDR3 here is CASSQSAGTPDSYEQYF. CDR3 nucleotides: TGCGCCAGCAGCCAGTCAGCCGGGACACCAGACTCCTACGAGCAGTACTTC.

V and J are TRBV6-2 or TRBV6-3 and TRBJ1-2, with D perhaps TRBD1 (6 bases). The CDR3 totals 12 residues. From germline, CDR1 is MNHEY and CDR2 SVGEGT. V lost 6 bases, J lost 12 bases, and 17 bases lay in between. CDR3 amino acids: CASSSHRARDTF. The CDR3 DNA reads TGTGCCAGCAGCTCTCACAGGGCAAGGGACACCTTC.

This chain uses TRBV3-1 (or the pseudogene TRBV3-2) with TRBJ2-1; TRBD2 agrees at 7 bases. Per the germline V gene, CDR1 is LGHDT and CDR2 is YNNKEL (reference sequence). V was pared by 4 bases and J by 0 bases, with 9 bases of the junction left unmatched. The CDR3 totals 17 residues. The DNA for the CDR3 is TGTGCCAGCAGCCTCTTCCCGACTAGCAACTCCTACAATGAGCAGTTCTTC. This translates into CASSLFPTSNSYNEQFF.

The rearrangement uses TRBV7-9 and TRBJ1-3, with 8 bases lining up with TRBD1. This CDR3 region has 16 residues. Germline V CDR1 and CDR2: SEHNR, FQNEAQ (reference sequence). J gave up 0 bases and V 5 bases, and 6 bases lay outside the gene matches. The DNA for the CDR3 is TGTGCCAGCAGCCCCGGACAGGGCAACTCTGGAAACACCATATATTTT. Protein product: CASSPGQGNSGNTIYF.

The chain has TRBV7-9 and TRBJ2-5; 8 nucleotides agree with TRBD1. CDR3 length: 13 residues. After removal of 5 bases from V and 1 base from J, the junction contained 0 bases not matched to a gene. The germline V gene has CDR1 SEHNR and CDR2 FQNEAQ (reference sequence). The DNA for the CDR3 is TGTGCCAGCAGCGGACAGGGCCAAGAGACCCAGTACTTC. Its translation is CASSGQGQETQYF.

This clone is a singleton in its sample. The V gene is TRBV3-1 (or the pseudogene TRBV3-2), the J gene TRBJ2-3; 8 bases map to TRBD1. CDR1 and CDR2 from the germline V gene are LGHDT and YNNKEL (reference sequence). Trimming removed 4 bases from V and 2 bases from J; junction bases left unmatched: 8. CDR3 length: 16 amino acids. The DNA of the CDR3 is TGTGCCAGCAGCCCGACTATGGACAGGGACACAGATACGCAGTATTTT. Protein sequence: CASSPTMDRDTDTQYF.

The chain uses TRBV2 and TRBJ1-5; D remains ambiguous. From germline, CDR1 is SNHLY and CDR2 FYNNEI. The CDR3 is 13 residues long. V lost 7 bases, J lost 7 bases, and 14 bases lay in between. The CDR3 loop reads CASNLGEGQPQHF. Written as DNA, the CDR3 is TGTGCCAGCAATCTCGGGGAGGGACAGCCCCAGCATTTT.

J is TRBJ2-3 and V is TRBV3-1 (or the pseudogene TRBV3-2); maybe TRBD2 (7 bases). CDR3 length equals 16 residues. Per the germline V gene, CDR1 is LGHDT and CDR2 is YNNKEL (reference sequence). Trimming left V 1 base short and J 0 bases short, with 11 bases between. The CDR3 DNA reads TGTGCCAGCAGCCAAGGGGGGGGCCGGAGCACAGATACGCAGTATTTT. Its protein is CASSQGGGRSTDTQYF.

The V and J genes are TRBV11-2 and TRBJ1-1; 7 bases line up with TRBD1. The CDR3 is 15 residues long. Germline trimming cut 1 base from V and 2 bases from J; bases unmatched to any gene: 4. Germline V gene sequence: CDR1 SGHAT, CDR2 FQNNGV. The CDR3 DNA follows: TGTGCCAGCAGCTTAGGGCAGGGGGGAAACACTGAAGCTTTCTTT. Protein sequence: CASSLGQGGNTEAFF.

The gene calls are TRBV6-1 and TRBJ2-3; the D is unclear. Germline values: CDR1 MNHNS, CDR2 SASEGT. The CDR3 spans 16 residues. V was cut by 2 bases and J by 0 bases, with 12 bases left in between. Written as DNA, the CDR3 is TGTGCCAGCAGTGAAAACGGCGACGGGAGCACAGATACGCAGTATTTT. It specifies CASSENGDGSTDTQYF.

This clone was found a few times. The rearrangement links TRBV7-8 to TRBJ1-2; 10 bases match TRBD1. The V gene end was trimmed by 1 base and the J gene end by 8 bases; junction bases not matched to a gene: 10. Germline CDR1 reads SGHVS; CDR2 reads FQNEAQ. The CDR3 is made up of 16 amino acids. CDR3 residues: CASSLGDRGYHWGYTF. Written as DNA, the CDR3 is TGTGCCAGCAGCTTAGGGGACAGGGGCTACCACTGGGGCTACACCTTC.

This chain uses TRBV2 with TRBJ1-3, with 11 bases lining up with TRBD1. The V gene end was trimmed by 2 bases and the J gene end by 3 bases; junction bases not matched to a gene: 3. The CDR3 loop spans 16 amino acids. Looked up from germline, CDR1 is SNHLY and CDR2 is FYNNEI. In DNA form, the CDR3 reads TGTGCCAGCAGTGAAACCGGGACAGGGGGTGGAAACACCATATATTTT. It specifies CASSETGTGGGNTIYF.

V usage is TRBV2 and J usage is TRBJ2-7, with D maybe TRBD1 (6 bases). The CDR3 totals 13 residues. Trimming shortened V by 5 bases and J by 4 bases, and 12 bases separated the two germline ends. Looked up from germline, CDR1 is SNHLY and CDR2 is FYNNEI. Here the CDR3 reads CASSSDSKYEQYF. The CDR3, as DNA: TGTGCCAGCAGTTCGGACAGCAAATACGAGCAGTACTTC.

This clone was detected only once. J is TRBJ1-5 and V is TRBV27, with a tentative D call TRBD1 (5 bases). Trimming cost V 2 bases and J 6 bases, with 5 bases left between them. Per germline, CDR1 MNHEY and CDR2 SMNVEV (reference sequence). This CDR3 contains 12 residues. CDR3 in DNA: TGTGCCAGCAGTTTAAGGGGTCAGCCCCAGCATTTT. Translated: CASSLRGQPQHF.

The genes are TRBV5-4 and TRBJ1-6, with D maybe TRBD1 (6 bases). Germline V CDR1 and CDR2: SGHNT, YYREEE (reference sequence). Trimming removed 1 base at V and 6 bases at J, with 14 bases between. The CDR3 runs 16 residues. The CDR3: CASSLSLTGSNSPLHF. The CDR3 DNA is TGTGCCAGCAGCTTGTCCCTTACAGGGAGTAATTCACCCCTCCACTTT.